The source of this T cell receptor beta chain is a study of blood T cell repertoires in COVID-19. Germline assignment: CDR1 ENHRY and CDR2 SYGVKD. V was pared by 0 bases and J by 7 bases, with 6 bases between. This CDR3 is 12 amino acids long. Sequencing used immunoSEQ multiplex PCR; TCRdb keeps in-frame clones, though not all of them. The data contain around 200,000 clones, about 88% of them singletons. The sequencing input was peripheral blood. V usage is TRBV10-3 and J usage is TRBJ1-1; D not certain. The clonotype originates from a man aged 18-30 years with active or convalescent COVID-19. CDR3 DNA: TGTGCCATCAGTGAGTCTGTCTTTGAAGCTTTCTTT. It encodes CAISESVFEAFF.